These 20 T cell receptor beta chains were all obtained from the same sample, sequenced in a study of cytomegalovirus exposure and HLA in healthy donors. Primers: 60 Vbeta forward and 13 Jbeta reverse. Clones were sequenced by immunoSEQ multiplex PCR, and TCRdb holds only the in-frame ones, with some missing. This table has over 110,000 clones, over 65% appearing once. Sequencing was carried out using PBMCs. These receptors originate from a male donor in good health and CMV-seronegative.

The chain recombines TRBV7-3 with TRBJ2-7, with 8 bases fitting TRBD1. V gave up 5 bases and J gave up 2 bases; unmatched junction bases: 8. The CDR3 runs to 15 residues. Germline V CDR1 and CDR2: SGHTA, FQGTGA. CDR3 region: CASSPTTGVPYEQYF. The CDR3 nucleotides are TGTGCCAGCAGCCCCACGACAGGGGTACCCTACGAGCAGTACTTC.

The chain carries TRBV5-4 and TRBJ2-7, with TRBD1 matching over 10 bases. The V segment lost 5 bases and the J segment 4 bases; nucleotides outside the gene matches: 9. The CDR3 sequence is 15 residues long. CDR1 SGHNT and CDR2 YYREEE come from the germline V gene (reference sequence). CDR3 DNA sequence: TGTGCCAGCAGTTTCGACAGGGGGCGGCCTTACGAGCAGTACTTC. It codes for CASSFDRGRPYEQYF.

This CDR3 reads CASSQDVAGVQETQYF. The CDR3 DNA sequence: TGCGCCAGCAGCCAAGATGTAGCGGGTGTCCAAGAGACCCAGTACTTC. The rearrangement joins TRBV4-1 to TRBJ2-5; 7 nucleotides align to TRBD2. V trimming: 0 bases; J trimming: 1 base; junction bases outside the gene matches: 5. Germline V gives CDR1 MGHRA, CDR2 YSYEKL. This CDR3 has 16 amino acids.

This chain joins TRBV28 and TRBJ2-7; 9 nucleotides align to TRBD1. The CDR3 has 15 amino acids. Germline assignment: CDR1 MDHEN and CDR2 SYDVKM. V shed 4 bases and J 1 base; nucleotides not matched to a gene: 5. CDR3 residues: CASSSAGTGSYEQYF. The CDR3 DNA follows: TGTGCCAGCAGTTCTGCCGGGACAGGGTCCTACGAGCAGTACTTC. Looking up the rest from reference TRBV28 and TRBJ2-7 gives the full variable domain: DVKVTQSSRYLVKRTGEKVFLECVQDMDHENMFWYRQDPGLGLRLIYFSYDVKMKEKGDIPEGYSVSREKKERFSLILESASTNQTSMYLCASSSAGTGSYEQYFGPGTRLTVT.

V and J are TRBV19 and TRBJ2-1, with 15 positions matching TRBD2. V trimming: 5 bases; J trimming: 7 bases; junction bases outside the gene matches: 3. The CDR3 runs to 15 residues. CDR1 LNHDA and CDR2 SQIVND come from the germline V gene (reference sequence). CDR3 loop: CASSSGTSGRNEQFF. The CDR3, as DNA: TGTGCCAGTAGTTCCGGGACTAGCGGGAGGAATGAGCAGTTCTTC.

This clone has a single count. The CDR3 nucleotides are TGTGCCAGCAGCTCATTGACTAGCGGGGGGTACAATGAGCAGTTCTTC. It specifies CASSSLTSGGYNEQFF. The gene calls are TRBV7-9 and TRBJ2-1, with 13 bases identical to TRBD2. The CDR3 is 16 residues long. Germline V CDR1 and CDR2: SEHNR, FQNEAQ (reference sequence). The V segment lost 4 bases and the J segment 4 bases; nucleotides outside the gene matches: 4.

The chain couples TRBV27 to TRBJ1-2; D may be TRBD1 (5 bases). The germline V gene encodes CDR1 MNHEY and CDR2 SMNVEV (reference sequence). V lost 8 bases and J 2 bases, leaving 9 bases between the germline ends. This CDR3 spans 12 amino acids. CDR3 in amino acids: CASGGENYGYTF. CDR3 coding DNA: TGTGCCAGCGGGGGGGAGAACTATGGCTACACCTTC.

This clone came up once. This sample includes further DNA sequences coding for the same CDR3. In DNA, the CDR3 is TGTGCCAGCAGTTACGGCGGGGAGACCCAGTACTTC. It translates to CASSYGGETQYF. The V call is TRBV6-5, the J call TRBJ2-5; possible D gene TRBD2, 5 bases. The germline gives CDR1 MNHEY, CDR2 SVGAGI. V was cut by 2 bases and J by 5 bases, with 6 bases left in between. The CDR3 spans 12 residues.

The gene calls are TRBV5-1 and TRBJ2-3; 7 bases are a match to TRBD2. CDR1 and CDR2 from the germline V gene are SGHRS and YFSETQ. The CDR3 totals 14 residues. The V gene end was trimmed by 7 bases and the J gene end by 0 bases; junction bases not matched to a gene: 5. CDR3 residues: CASVRGGSTDTQYF. CDR3 DNA: TGCGCCAGCGTGAGGGGAGGGAGCACAGATACGCAGTATTTT.

V and J are TRBV11-2 and TRBJ1-3; perhaps TRBD1 as D (6 bases). CDR3 length: 11 amino acids. Looked up from germline, CDR1 is SGHAT and CDR2 is FQNNGV. V lost 8 bases and J 6 bases, leaving 8 bases between the germline ends. CDR3: CASRGANTIYF. CDR3 sequence (DNA): TGTGCCAGCCGGGGGGCAAACACCATATATTTT. Filled out from reference TRBV11-2 and TRBJ1-3, the complete variable domain reads EAGVAQSPRYKIIEKRQSVAFWCNPISGHATLYWYQQILGQGPKLLIQFQNNGVVDDSQLPKDRFSAERLKGVDSTLKIQPAKLEDSAVYLCASRGANTIYFGEGSWLTVV.

The chain carries TRBV15 and TRBJ2-3; D unresolved. The CDR3 is made up of 16 amino acids. Trimming removed 6 bases from V and 1 base from J, with 17 bases in between. Germline loops: CDR1 LNHNV, CDR2 YYDKDF (reference sequence). CDR3 amino acids: CATSREARGGTDTQYF. For the CDR3, the DNA is TGTGCCACCAGTCGAGAAGCTCGCGGAGGCACAGATACGCAGTATTTT. The whole variable domain, filled in from reference TRBV15 and TRBJ2-3, reads DAMVIQNPRYQVTQFGKPVTLSCSQTLNHNVMYWYQQKSSQAPKLLFHYYDKDFNNEADTPDNFQSRRPNTSFCFLDIRSPGLGDTAMYLCATSREARGGTDTQYFGPGTRLTVL.

This chain links TRBV10-3 with TRBJ2-3; tentatively, D is TRBD1 (5 bases). CDR3 length: 17 residues. Trimming stripped 2 bases from V and 2 bases from J, with 17 bases between. Germline loops: CDR1 ENHRY, CDR2 SYGVKD. The DNA for the CDR3 is TGTGCCATCAGTGAGAGGGGTTCCGCGAAAAACACAGATACGCAGTATTTT. Encoded protein: CAISERGSAKNTDTQYF.

The chain is built from TRBV10-3 and TRBJ1-1; 7 positions agree with TRBD1. Trimming cost V 10 bases and J 4 bases; bases outside gene matches: 18. Germline V gene data show CDR1 as ENHRY and CDR2 as SYGVKD. The CDR3 is 16 residues long. The CDR3 reads CATRPDRAPGSTEAFF. DNA of the CDR3: TGTGCCACCCGACCTGACAGGGCGCCGGGCAGCACTGAAGCTTTCTTT.

The chain joins TRBV4-1 to TRBJ2-1; perhaps TRBD1 as D (6 bases). Germline V gene lookup returns CDR1 MGHRA and CDR2 YSYEKL. V lost 3 bases to trimming and J lost 9 bases, with 12 bases between them. The CDR3 has 13 amino acids. The CDR3 nucleotides read TGCGCCAGCAGCCAGGGGGCCCCCAGTGAGCAGTTCTTC. Translation: CASSQGAPSEQFF.

The J gene is TRBJ2-7, the V gene TRBV29-1; 13 bases agree with TRBD2. Germline CDR1 reads SQVTM; CDR2 reads ANQGSEA. This CDR3 has 14 amino acids. Trimming at V came to 4 bases and at J to 4 bases, leaving 4 bases not matched to a gene. The CDR3 nucleotides read TGCAGCGTTGGGGAGGGACTAGCGGGGTACGAGCAGTACTTC. Its protein is CSVGEGLAGYEQYF.

DNA for the CDR3: TGTGCCATCAGTGCGGGACTAGCGACATCCTACGAGCAGTACTTC. Translation gives CAISAGLATSYEQYF. The gene calls are TRBV10-3 and TRBJ2-7; 10 nucleotides agree with TRBD2. After removal of 4 bases from V and 1 base from J, the junction contained 4 bases not matched to a gene. The CDR3 has 15 residues. The germline gives CDR1 ENHRY, CDR2 SYGVKD.

V gene TRBV10-3 combines with J gene TRBJ2-7, with 9 bases matching TRBD2. Germline V lookup: CDR1 ENHRY, CDR2 SYGVKD. The CDR3 runs to 13 residues. The V segment lost 3 bases and the J segment 6 bases; nucleotides outside the gene matches: 3. The CDR3 loop is CAISDGTSPEQYF. In DNA form, the CDR3 reads TGTGCCATCAGTGACGGGACTAGCCCCGAGCAGTACTTC.

The V gene is TRBV4-2, the J gene TRBJ2-1; 9 nucleotides match TRBD2. Germline values: CDR1 LGHNA, CDR2 YNFKEQ. This CDR3 contains 18 residues. V was clipped by 7 bases and J by 2 bases; unmatched bases: 15. CDR3 sequence (DNA): TGTGCCAGCATCCCGAACGTTGGCGGGAGGGGACCCTACAATGAGCAGTTCTTC. This encodes CASIPNVGGRGPYNEQFF.

The V gene is TRBV7-6, the J gene TRBJ2-1, with 13 bases identical to TRBD2. Germline V lookup: CDR1 SGHVS, CDR2 FNYEAQ. This CDR3 spans 15 amino acids. With 5 bases clipped from V and 5 bases from J, the junction kept 3 bases outside the gene matches. The CDR3 DNA is TGTGCCAGCAGCCTCGGGACTAGCGGGAACAATGAGCAGTTCTTC. Translated, it gives CASSLGTSGNNEQFF.

The V call is TRBV7-2, the J call TRBJ2-7, with TRBD2 identical over 11 bases. This CDR3 is built from 15 residues. V gave up 6 bases and J gave up 0 bases; unmatched junction bases: 4. The germline V gene encodes CDR1 SGHTA and CDR2 FQGNSA. This chain's CDR3 is CASRPGTSGSYEQYF. CDR3 nucleotide sequence: TGTGCCAGCAGACCCGGGACTAGCGGCTCCTACGAGCAGTACTTC.